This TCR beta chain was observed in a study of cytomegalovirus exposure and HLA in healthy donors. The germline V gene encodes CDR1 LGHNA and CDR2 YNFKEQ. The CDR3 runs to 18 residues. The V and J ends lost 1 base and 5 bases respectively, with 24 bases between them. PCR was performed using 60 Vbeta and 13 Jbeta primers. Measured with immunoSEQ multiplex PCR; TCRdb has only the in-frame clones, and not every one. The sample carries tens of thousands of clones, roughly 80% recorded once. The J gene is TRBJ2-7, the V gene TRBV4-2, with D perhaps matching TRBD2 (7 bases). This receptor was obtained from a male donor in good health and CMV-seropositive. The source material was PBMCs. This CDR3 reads CASSQGKGAGARGNEQYF. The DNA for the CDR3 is TGTGCCAGCAGCCAAGGGAAAGGCGCGGGGGCCCGAGGGAACGAGCAGTACTTC.